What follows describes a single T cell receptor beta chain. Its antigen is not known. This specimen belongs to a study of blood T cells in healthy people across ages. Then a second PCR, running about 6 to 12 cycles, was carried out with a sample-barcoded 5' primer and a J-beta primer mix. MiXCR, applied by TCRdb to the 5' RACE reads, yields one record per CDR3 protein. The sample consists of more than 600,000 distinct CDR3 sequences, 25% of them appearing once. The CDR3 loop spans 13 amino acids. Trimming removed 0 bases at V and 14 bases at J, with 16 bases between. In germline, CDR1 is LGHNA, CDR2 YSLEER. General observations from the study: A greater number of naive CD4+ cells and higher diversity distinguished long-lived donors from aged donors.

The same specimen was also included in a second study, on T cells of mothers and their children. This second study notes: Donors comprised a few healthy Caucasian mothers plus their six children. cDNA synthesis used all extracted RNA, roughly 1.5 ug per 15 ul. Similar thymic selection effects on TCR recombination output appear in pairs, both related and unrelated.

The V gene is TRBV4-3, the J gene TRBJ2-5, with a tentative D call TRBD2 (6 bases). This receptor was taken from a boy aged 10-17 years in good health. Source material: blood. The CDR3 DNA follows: TGCGCCAGCAGCCAAGATGGAGGGACGCAGGTCTACTTC. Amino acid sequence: CASSQDGGTQVYF.